This is a list of T cell receptor beta chains from one sample in a study of cytomegalovirus exposure and HLA in healthy donors. The repertoire was sequenced with immunoSEQ multiplex PCR; TCRdb's copy has only in-frame clones and lacks some. The table has 120,000 or so clones, more than 70% seen once; the top ten hold more than 7%. The sequencing input was PBMCs. The receptor set was obtained from a woman between 45 and 60 years old in good health and CMV-seropositive. Each CDR3 is given without its conserved first and last residue. D genes are given only for firm matches.

>TRBJ2-6|TRBV5-4|.
ASSLGGGGPGANVLT
>TRBJ1-4|TRBV30|.
AWSREDEKLF
>TRBJ2-1|TRBV11-2|.
ASSGWAHSYNEQF
>TRBJ2-1|TRBV29-1|.
STRLGAVNDEQF
>TRBJ2-5|TRBV11-2|TRBD2
ASSPIRLAGGQETQY
>TRBJ1-2|TRBV25-1|.
ASTPQGTVGGYT
>TRBJ2-3|TRBV10-3|TRBD2
ATGTSGYTDTQY
>TRBJ2-7|TRBV19|.
ASSKQGREQY
>TRBJ2-1|TRBV7-2|.
ASSAGQPSYNEQF
>TRBJ1-1|TRBV7-2|TRBD1
ASSQQGYGTEAF
>TRBJ1-2|TRBV10-3|TRBD1
ATSPSDRTRLGYT
>TRBJ1-5|TRBV6-1|.
ASSEEAVNQPQH
>TRBJ1-6|TRBV10-3|TRBD1
ATVGQGQGNSPLH
>TRBJ1-1|TRBV7-3|.
ASSPTEYTEAF
>TRBJ2-7|TRBV9|.
ASSPFTGGGRNEQY
>TRBJ2-5|TRBV6-5|TRBD2
ASSSPGLPETQY
>TRBJ2-5|TRBV6-6|TRBD1
ASSYWDRAKETQY
>TRBJ1-3|TRBV7-6|.
ASSPIIQGHSGNTIY
>TRBJ2-1|TRBV2|.
ASSMRSSSYNEQF
>TRBJ1-5|TRBV2|.
ASKDSNRQPQH
>TRBJ2-2|TRBV4-1|.
ASSHDRNTGELF
>TRBJ2-5|TRBV7-7|.
ASSPGASETQY
>TRBJ2-4|TRBV2|.
ASSDLENIQY
>TRBJ2-3|TRBV27|TRBD2
ASARGGDTDTQY
>TRBJ2-1|TRBV6-6|TRBD2
ASSYQAGGVYNEQF